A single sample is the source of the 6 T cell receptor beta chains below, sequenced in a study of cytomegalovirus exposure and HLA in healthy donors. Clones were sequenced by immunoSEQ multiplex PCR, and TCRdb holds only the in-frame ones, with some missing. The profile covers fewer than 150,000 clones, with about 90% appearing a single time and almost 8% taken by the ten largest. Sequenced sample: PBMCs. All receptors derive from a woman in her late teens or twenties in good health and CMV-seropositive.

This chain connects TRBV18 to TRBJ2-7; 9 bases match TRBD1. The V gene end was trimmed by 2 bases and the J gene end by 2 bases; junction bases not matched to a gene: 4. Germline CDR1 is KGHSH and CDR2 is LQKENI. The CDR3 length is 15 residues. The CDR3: CASSPGGTGTYEQYF. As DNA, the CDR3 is TGTGCCAGCTCACCAGGAGGGACAGGGACCTACGAGCAGTACTTC.

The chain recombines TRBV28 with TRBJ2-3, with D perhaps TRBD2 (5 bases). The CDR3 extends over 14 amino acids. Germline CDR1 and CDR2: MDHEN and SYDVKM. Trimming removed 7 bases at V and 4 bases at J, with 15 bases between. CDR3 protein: CASKNEGPPDTQYF. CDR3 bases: TGTGCCAGCAAAAATGAGGGTCCCCCAGATACGCAGTATTTT.

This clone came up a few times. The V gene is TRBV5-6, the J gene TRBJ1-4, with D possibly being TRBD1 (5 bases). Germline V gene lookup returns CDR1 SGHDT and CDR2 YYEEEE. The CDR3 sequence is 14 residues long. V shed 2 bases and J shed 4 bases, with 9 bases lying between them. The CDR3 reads CASSFKGRNEKLFF. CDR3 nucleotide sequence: TGTGCCAGCAGCTTTAAGGGGCGTAATGAAAAACTGTTTTTT.

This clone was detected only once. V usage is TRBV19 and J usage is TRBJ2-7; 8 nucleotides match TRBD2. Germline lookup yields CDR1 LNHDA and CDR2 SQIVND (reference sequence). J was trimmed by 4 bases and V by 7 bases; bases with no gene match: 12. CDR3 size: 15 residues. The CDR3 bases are TGTGCCAGTACCGACGGGGCTAGCGGGCGGTACGAGCAGTACTTC. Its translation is CASTDGASGRYEQYF.

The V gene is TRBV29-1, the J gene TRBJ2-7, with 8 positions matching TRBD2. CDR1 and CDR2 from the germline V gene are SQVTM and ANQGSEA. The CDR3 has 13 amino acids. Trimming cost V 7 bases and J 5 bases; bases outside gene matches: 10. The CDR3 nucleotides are TGCAGCGGCACGGGAGGGCCGTCGGACGAGCAGTACTTC. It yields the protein CSGTGGPSDEQYF.

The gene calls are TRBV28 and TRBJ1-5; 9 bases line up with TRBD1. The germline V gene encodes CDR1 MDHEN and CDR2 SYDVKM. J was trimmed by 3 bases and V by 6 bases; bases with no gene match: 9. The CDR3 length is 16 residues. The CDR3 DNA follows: TGTGCCAGCAGAATCACAGGGGGCAGTATCAATCAGCCCCAGCATTTT. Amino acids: CASRITGGSINQPQHF.